The clone carrying this TCR beta chain has more than one count but fewer than ten. What it binds is unknown. Germline lookup yields CDR1 MNHEY and CDR2 SMNVEV (reference sequence). This CDR3 comprises 16 residues. The V end lost 2 bases, the J end lost 4 bases, and 14 bases lay between the germline ends. The sample comes from a study of T-cell memory formation after mild COVID-19. About the research overall: Clusters were largely donor specific.

TCRdb reprocessed the 5' RACE reads via MiXCR and lists one record per CDR3 protein. The data show 110,000 or so distinct CDR3 sequences, roughly 20% seen once. General observations from the study: Second-wave clones reaching peak frequency on day 37 lacked confirmed SARS-CoV-2 specificity. Later expanders leaned toward CD4+, whereas clones contracting from day 15 to 85 were balanced CD4/CD8.

The V call is TRBV27, the J call TRBJ2-2, with D possibly being TRBD1 (7 bases). The source of this sequence is a man between 18 and 35 years old who had mild COVID-19 (a few samples of this study predate the infection). Cell type and time point are not known. The material sequenced was PBMCs or a T cell subset sorted from them (not recorded which). CDR3 sequence reads: CASSLRAGGLTGELFF. CDR3 DNA: TGTGCCAGCAGTTTACGGGCAGGGGGACTCACCGGGGAGCTGTTTTTT.